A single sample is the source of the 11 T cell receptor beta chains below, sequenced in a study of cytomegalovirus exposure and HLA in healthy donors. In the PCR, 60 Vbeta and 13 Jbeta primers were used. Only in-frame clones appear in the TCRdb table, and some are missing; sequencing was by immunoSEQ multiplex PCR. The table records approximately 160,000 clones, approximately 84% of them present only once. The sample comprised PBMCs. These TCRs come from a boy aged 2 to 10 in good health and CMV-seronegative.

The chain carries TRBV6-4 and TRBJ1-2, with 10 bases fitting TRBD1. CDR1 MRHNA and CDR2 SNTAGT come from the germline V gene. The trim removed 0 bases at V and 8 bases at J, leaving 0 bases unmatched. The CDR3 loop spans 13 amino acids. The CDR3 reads CASSDSTGGGYTF. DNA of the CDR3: TGTGCCAGCAGTGACTCGACAGGGGGCGGCTACACCTTC.

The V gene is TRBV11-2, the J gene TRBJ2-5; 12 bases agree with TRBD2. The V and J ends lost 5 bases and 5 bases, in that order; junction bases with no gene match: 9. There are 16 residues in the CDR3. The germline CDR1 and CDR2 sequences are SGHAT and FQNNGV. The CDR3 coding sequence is TGTGCCAGCAGCGAGGGCGGGACTAGCGGGTCGGAGACCCAGTACTTC. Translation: CASSEGGTSGSETQYF.

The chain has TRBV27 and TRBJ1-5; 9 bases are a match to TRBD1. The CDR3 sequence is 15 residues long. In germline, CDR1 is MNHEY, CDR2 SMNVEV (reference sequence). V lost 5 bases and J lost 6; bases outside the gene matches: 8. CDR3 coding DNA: TGTGCCAGCAGTCCCGGGACAGGGATGGGTCAGCCCCAGCATTTT. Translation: CASSPGTGMGQPQHF.

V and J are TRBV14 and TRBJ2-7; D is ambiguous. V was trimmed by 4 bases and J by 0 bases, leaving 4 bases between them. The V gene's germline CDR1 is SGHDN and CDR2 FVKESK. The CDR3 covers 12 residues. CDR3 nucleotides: TGTGCCAGCAGCCCCTTCTCCTACGAGCAGTACTTC. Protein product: CASSPFSYEQYF.

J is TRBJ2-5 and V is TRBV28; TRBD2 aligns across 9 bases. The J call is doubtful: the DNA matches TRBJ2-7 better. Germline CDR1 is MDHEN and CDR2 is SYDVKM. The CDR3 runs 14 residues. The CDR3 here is CASSRLAVGYEQYF. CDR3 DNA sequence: TGTGCCAGCAGCCGACTAGCGGTAGGCTACGAGCAGTACTTC.

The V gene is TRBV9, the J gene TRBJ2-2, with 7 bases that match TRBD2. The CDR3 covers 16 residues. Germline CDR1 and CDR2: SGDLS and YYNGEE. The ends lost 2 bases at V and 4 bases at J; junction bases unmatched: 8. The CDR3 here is CASSVEREDPTGELFF. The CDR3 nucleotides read TGTGCCAGCAGCGTGGAACGGGAGGACCCCACCGGGGAGCTGTTTTTT.

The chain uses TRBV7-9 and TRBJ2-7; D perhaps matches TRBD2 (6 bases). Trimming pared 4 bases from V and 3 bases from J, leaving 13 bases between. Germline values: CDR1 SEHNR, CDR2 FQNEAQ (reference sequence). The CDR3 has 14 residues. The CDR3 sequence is CASSSGTGDYEQYF. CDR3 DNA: TGTGCCAGCAGCTCCGGGACGGGAGACTACGAGCAGTACTTC.

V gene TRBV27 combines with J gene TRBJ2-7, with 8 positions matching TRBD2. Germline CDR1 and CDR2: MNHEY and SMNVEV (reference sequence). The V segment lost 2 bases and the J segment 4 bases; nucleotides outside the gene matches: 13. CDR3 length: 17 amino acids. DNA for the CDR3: TGTGCCAGCAGTTTAACGGGGGCGGGACTAGGTCTGTACGAGCAGTACTTC. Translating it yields CASSLTGAGLGLYEQYF.

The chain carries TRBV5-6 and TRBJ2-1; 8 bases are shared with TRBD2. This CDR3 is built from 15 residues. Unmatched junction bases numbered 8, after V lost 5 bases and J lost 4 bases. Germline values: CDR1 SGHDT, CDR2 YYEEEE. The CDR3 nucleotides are TGTGCCAGCAGACATCCGGGAGGGCTATACAATGAGCAGTTCTTC. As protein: CASRHPGGLYNEQFF.

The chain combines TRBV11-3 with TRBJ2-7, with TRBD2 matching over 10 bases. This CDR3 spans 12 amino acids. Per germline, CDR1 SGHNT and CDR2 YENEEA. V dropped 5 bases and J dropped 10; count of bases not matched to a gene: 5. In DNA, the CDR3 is TGTGCCAGCAGCCCCCCTAGCGGGAGACAGTACTTC. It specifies CASSPPSGRQYF.

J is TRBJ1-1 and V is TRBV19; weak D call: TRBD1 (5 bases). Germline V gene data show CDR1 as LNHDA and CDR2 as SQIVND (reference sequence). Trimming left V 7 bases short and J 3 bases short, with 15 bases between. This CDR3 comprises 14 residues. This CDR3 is CASKGDSMYTEAFF. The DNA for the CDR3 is TGTGCCAGTAAAGGGGATTCTATGTACACTGAAGCTTTCTTT.